What follows are 9 T cell receptor beta chains derived from one specimen sequenced in a study of breast tumors, draining lymph nodes, adjacent tissues. Samples came from axillary lymph nodes draining the breast cancer. One entry per CDR3 protein results from TCRdb running MiXCR on the multiplex PCR reads. The sample has roughly 86,000 distinct CDR3 sequences; roughly a fifth are singletons. Sequencing input: axillary lymph node tissue. Receptors were obtained from a female donor with breast cancer. Some clones in this sample may be carry-over from other donors' samples.

This clonotype was counted ten times or more. The chain combines TRBV12-3 or TRBV12-4 with TRBJ2-5; no clear D. V was pared by 2 bases and J by 2 bases, with 9 bases between. The CDR3 is made up of 14 amino acids. CDR3 residues: CASSLRRRQETQYF. The CDR3 coding sequence is TGTGCCAGCAGTTTAAGGCGGAGACAAGAGACCCAGTACTTC.

In its sample, this clonotype was seen a few times. V is TRBV19 and J is TRBJ2-2, with D tentatively TRBD2 (5 bases). Germline-derived CDR1 and CDR2 are LNHDA and SQIVND (reference sequence). There are 15 residues in the CDR3. V gave up 1 base and J gave up 1 base, with 7 bases separating them. The chain's CDR3 is CASSIASGNTGELFF. Here the CDR3 DNA reads TGTGCCAGTAGTATAGCCAGCGGGAACACCGGGGAGCTGTTTTTT.

This clonotype was seen ten or more times. This chain links TRBV19 with TRBJ2-7; the D gene is possibly TRBD2 (6 bases). The CDR3 consists of 15 residues. Germline CDR1 and CDR2: LNHDA and SQIVND (reference sequence). Trimming shortened V by 5 bases and J by 3 bases, and 17 bases separated the two germline ends. In nucleotides, the CDR3 is TGTGCCAGTAGTTATGCTTCTGGCGGGAACTACGAGCAGTACTTC. It translates to CASSYASGGNYEQYF. Together with reference TRBV19 and TRBJ2-7, the CDR3 gives the full variable domain: DGGITQSPKYLFRKEGQNVTLSCEQNLNHDAMYWYRQDPGQGLRLIYYSQIVNDFQKGDIAEGYSVSREKKESFPLTVTSAQKNPTAFYLCASSYASGGNYEQYFGPGTRLTVT.

The CDR3 here is CASSQDLRVNTEAFF. The CDR3 nucleotides read TGCGCCAGCAGCCAAGATCTGCGGGTGAACACTGAAGCTTTCTTT. The chain joins TRBV4-3 to TRBJ1-1; D gene ambiguous. The ends were cut back, 0 bases at V and 0 bases at J, with 8 bases in the middle. The V gene's germline CDR1 is LGHNA and CDR2 YSLEER. The CDR3 is 15 amino acids.

This clonotype occurred many times. The chain employs TRBV20-1 and TRBJ2-3; D is uncertain. Germline V gene lookup returns CDR1 DFQATT and CDR2 SNEGSKA (reference sequence). The CDR3 sequence is 13 residues long. Trimming took off 1 base at V and 0 bases at J, with 5 bases between the two ends. As DNA, the CDR3 is TGCAGTGCTAGAGGCGGTAGCACAGATACGCAGTATTTT. Translated: CSARGGSTDTQYF.

In this sample, this clonotype turned up many times. The chain has TRBV7-9 and TRBJ2-5; D may be TRBD2 (6 bases). This CDR3 has 13 amino acids. With 5 bases removed from V and 4 bases from J, the gap between germline ends came to 11 bases. Germline CDR1 reads SEHNR; CDR2 reads FQNEAQ (reference sequence). In nucleotides, the CDR3 is TGTGCCAGCAGCCCCACCGGGGGAGAGACCCAGTACTTC. Translating it yields CASSPTGGETQYF.

This clonotype occurred many times. The chain has TRBV19 and TRBJ1-6; D is possibly TRBD1 (5 bases). CDR1 is LNHDA, CDR2 SQIVND, per germline (reference sequence). V lost 8 bases, J lost 1 base, and 9 bases lay in between. The CDR3 has 14 amino acids. The CDR3 sequence: CASGGLSYNSPLHF. CDR3 nucleotide sequence: TGTGCCAGTGGGGGACTGTCCTATAATTCACCCCTCCACTTT.

This clonotype was observed at least ten times. This CDR3 is CATSRDPAGFNEQYF. The CDR3, as DNA: TGTGCCACCAGCAGAGATCCAGCAGGCTTTAACGAGCAGTACTTC. The chain employs TRBV15 and TRBJ2-7; D is uncertain. The V end was cut by 0 bases, the J end by 5 bases, with 14 bases between. This CDR3 spans 15 amino acids. Looked up from germline, CDR1 is LNHNV and CDR2 is YYDKDF (reference sequence).

The table lists this clonotype with a few counts. The V gene is TRBV14, the J gene TRBJ1-2; a weak D match, TRBD1 (5 bases). The V and J ends lost 3 bases and 4 bases respectively, with 15 bases between them. CDR1 SGHDN and CDR2 FVKESK come from the germline V gene. This CDR3 comprises 15 residues. The CDR3, as DNA: TGTGCCAGCAGCCAGGGCCCGGGACGGTTCTATGGCTACACCTTC. As protein: CASSQGPGRFYGYTF.